This T cell receptor (beta chain) was documented in a study of CD8+ T cells in alopecia areata. Findings and limits, study-wide: Sequence data from scalp samples additionally include resident alphabeta T cells of normal skin. Clonality was higher in lesional than normal scalp, especially in alopecia totalis/universalis.

As concerns this clone: Its antigen is not identified.

Germline V gives CDR1 LNHDA, CDR2 SQIVND (reference sequence). The CDR3 totals 14 residues. Deletions cut 3 bases from V and 5 bases from J, with 13 bases between. Sequencing relied on a cDNA template that was reverse transcribed from extracted RNA. Profiled with immunoSEQ multiplex PCR; TCRdb holds only in-frame clones, not every one. Among about 23,000 clones listed, 50% to 55% were seen once. The V call is TRBV19, the J call TRBJ2-5; D not certain. The specimen sequenced was NKG2D-high CD8+ T cells sorted from blood. The TCR sequence derives from a human donor with alopecia areata. The CDR3 protein is CASSMAVKSETQYF. CDR3 in DNA: TGTGCCAGTAGTATGGCGGTGAAAAGTGAGACCCAGTACTTC.